The present TCR beta chain was sequenced within a study of T-cell memory formation after mild COVID-19. Whole-study results and caveats: There were some responding clones in pre-infection memory, which suggested that cross-reactive memory had joined. CD4+ contracting clones lay mainly in CM and EM, CD8+ ones in EMRA.

TCRdb analysed the 5' RACE reads with MiXCR anew, one entry per CDR3 protein. The sample lists about 260,000 distinct CDR3 sequences, 16% occurring once. This clonotype appeared many times. As yet, its antigen is unknown. The source material was PBMCs or a T cell subset sorted from them (not recorded which). This clonotype was sampled from a man younger than 35 who had mild COVID-19 (a few samples of this study predate the infection). Cell type and time point are not known.

The CDR3: CASSSHLAGVGNEQFF. CDR3 bases: TGTGCCAGCAGTTCCCACCTAGCGGGGGTCGGGAATGAGCAGTTCTTC. The chain employs TRBV6-5 and TRBJ2-1, with TRBD2 matching over 10 bases. The CDR3 runs to 16 residues. CDR1 MNHEY and CDR2 SVGAGI come from the germline V gene. Trimming at V came to 4 bases and at J to 7 bases, leaving 10 bases not matched to a gene.